This is a list of T cell receptor beta chains from one sample in a study of T cell changes during pregnancy in multiple sclerosis. Clones were read by immunoSEQ multiplex PCR, and TCRdb kept only the in-frame ones, dropping some. The sample has over 25,000 clones, roughly nine tenths seen once. The source material was CD8+ T cells from peripheral blood mononuclear cells, sampled in the second trimester of pregnancy. These receptors were taken from a female donor with multiple sclerosis, enrolled in a pregnancy study. The CDR3 runs from the conserved cysteine through the conserved F or W. Each record gives: D gene, clone size, V gene, J gene, CDR3 protein, CDR3 DNA. D genes are given only for firm matches. Clone size is not always given. Where it is, it says once, few, many or a class for expanded clones.

>TRBD1|many|TRBV15|TRBJ1-1
CATSRDNRGNTEAFF
TGTGCCACCAGCAGAGATAACAGGGGGAACACTGAAGCTTTCTTT
>TRBD2|once|TRBV2|TRBJ2-5
CASSESLAGDQETQYF
TGTGCCAGCAGTGAATCTCTAGCGGGGGATCAGGAGACCCAGTACTTC
>NA|once|TRBV7-3|TRBJ2-7
CASSSLPHAGEQYF
TGTGCCAGCAGCTCCCTGCCCCATGCGGGGGAGCAGTACTTC
>TRBD1|NA|TRBV6-1|TRBJ2-5
CASSELEGAGGETQYF
TGTGCCAGCAGTGAACTTGAGGGGGCTGGTGGTGAGACCCAGTACTTC
>TRBD2|NA|TRBV4-2|TRBJ2-7
CASSQEGSGSSNEQYF
TGTGCCAGCAGCCAAGAGGGTAGCGGGAGTTCCAACGAGCAGTACTTC
>NA|NA|TRBV15|TRBJ2-3
CATRELGTDTQYF
TGTGCCACCAGGGAGTTGGGCACAGATACGCAGTATTTT
>NA|NA|TRBV9|TRBJ1-1
CASSEGGGFGTEAFF
TGTGCCAGCAGCGAGGGGGGAGGGTTCGGCACTGAAGCTTTCTTT
>TRBD1|NA|TRBV7-9|TRBJ2-3
CASNDNDRGSTDTQYF
TGTGCCAGCAACGATAACGACAGGGGAAGCACAGATACGCAGTATTTT
>TRBD1|NA|TRBV27|TRBJ1-1
CASSTRNPDRSVTEAFF
TGTGCCAGCAGCACCAGAAATCCGGACAGGTCTGTCACTGAAGCTTTCTTT
>NA|NA|TRBV30|TRBJ2-7
CAWSVTGLYYEQYF
TGTGCCTGGAGTGTAACAGGGCTTTACTACGAGCAGTACTTC
>TRBD1|NA|TRBV4-2|TRBJ1-4
CASSLRDSNEKLFF
TGTGCCAGCAGCCTCCGGGACAGTAATGAAAAACTGTTTTTT
>TRBD1|NA|TRBV19|TRBJ1-5
CASRTYRGRRGQPQHF
TGTGCCAGTAGAACATACAGGGGGCGCAGGGGGCAGCCCCAGCATTTT
>NA|NA|TRBV5-6|TRBJ2-1
CASSLAVGGIYNEQFF
TGTGCCAGCAGCTTGGCCGTCGGGGGTATCTACAATGAGCAGTTCTTC
>NA|NA|TRBV6-5|TRBJ1-2
CASSSDRGYTF
TGTGCCAGCAGTTCCGACAGAGGCTACACCTTC
>TRBD2|NA|TRBV11-2|TRBJ2-7
CASSIYTGTSGYEQYF
TGTGCCAGCAGCATATATACCGGGACTAGCGGTTACGAGCAGTACTTC
>TRBD2|NA|TRBV4-3|TRBJ2-2
CASSQDTGGTGELFF
TGCGCCAGCAGCCAAGATACCGGGGGGACCGGGGAGCTGTTTTTT
>NA|NA|TRBV7-6|TRBJ2-1
CASSYGSSYNEQFF
TGTGCCAGCAGTTATGGGAGCTCCTACAATGAGCAGTTCTTC
>NA|NA|TRBV29-1|TRBJ2-7
CSVESSGEGSYEQYF
TGCAGCGTTGAATCGTCGGGAGAGGGTTCCTACGAGCAGTACTTC
>NA|NA|TRBV12-5|TRBJ2-7
CASGLWSRGRMYEQYF
TGTGCTAGTGGTTTGTGGTCCAGAGGTAGGATGTACGAGCAGTACTTC
>NA|NA|TRBV27|TRBJ2-1
CASSLTGPNEQFF
TGTGCCAGCAGTTTAACTGGGCCCAATGAGCAGTTCTTC
>TRBD2|NA|TRBV11-3|TRBJ2-1
CASSLRGGRGKGYNEQFF
TGTGCCAGCAGCTTACGGGGCGGGAGGGGTAAGGGCTACAATGAGCAGTTCTTC
>NA|NA|TRBV7-6|TRBJ1-3
CASSSRQVSGNTIYF
TGTGCCAGCAGCTCGCGACAGGTCTCTGGAAACACCATATATTTT
>TRBD1|NA|TRBV9|TRBJ1-2
CASSGTGTGVDGYTF
TGTGCCAGCAGCGGTACCGGGACAGGGGTCGATGGCTACACCTTC
>TRBD1|NA|TRBV30|TRBJ2-7
CAWSGGTDEQYF
TGTGCCTGGAGTGGGGGGACAGACGAGCAGTACTTC
>NA|NA|TRBV27|TRBJ1-1
CASSLTYSTGNTEAFF
TGTGCCAGCAGTCTTACATATTCGACGGGGAACACTGAAGCTTTCTTT
>NA|NA|TRBV10-3|TRBJ2-1
CAILGSGAPYNEQFF
TGTGCCATCTTGGGGTCAGGGGCCCCCTACAATGAGCAGTTCTTC
>TRBD1|NA|TRBV7-9|TRBJ2-5
CASSDGTGQETQYF
TGTGCCAGCAGCGACGGGACAGGGCAAGAGACCCAGTACTTC
>TRBD2|NA|TRBV7-3|TRBJ2-1
CASSPQFGLAGSEQFF
TGTGCCAGCAGCCCACAATTCGGGCTAGCGGGTAGTGAGCAGTTCTTC
>NA|NA|TRBV28|TRBJ1-2
CASSSLFGPNYGYTF
TGTGCCAGCAGTTCCCTCTTTGGGCCGAACTATGGCTACACCTTC
>NA|once|TRBV7-5|TRBJ2-3
CARSLGLAGADTQYF
TGTGCCAGAAGCTTAGGACTAGCGGGAGCAGATACGCAGTATTTT
>NA|NA|TRBV7-3|TRBJ1-6
CASSLGGSSGGDSPLHF
TGTGCCAGCAGCTTGGGGGGATCCTCCGGAGGGGATTCACCCCTCCACTTT
>NA|NA|TRBV25-1|TRBJ2-1
CASSEEPFSSYNEQFF
TGTGCCAGCAGTGAGGAGCCTTTTAGCTCCTACAATGAGCAGTTCTTC
>TRBD2|NA|TRBV7-6|TRBJ2-3
CASSAGLAGGLTDTQYF
TGTGCCAGCAGCGCGGGACTAGCGGGAGGGTTAACAGATACGCAGTATTTT
>NA|NA|TRBV28|TRBJ2-7
CASSLGLAYEQYF
TGTGCCAGCAGTCTAGGCCTAGCGTACGAGCAGTACTTC
>NA|NA|TRBV4-1|TRBJ2-3
CASSRTVKVPDTQYF
TGCGCCAGCAGCCGGACAGTAAAGGTCCCCGATACGCAGTATTTT
>NA|NA|TRBV6-5|TRBJ1-6
CASSYSQEGSPLHF
TGTGCCAGCAGTTACTCCCAGGAAGGTTCACCCCTCCACTTT
>NA|NA|TRBV19|TRBJ2-1
CASSIDGGYNEQFF
TGTGCCAGTAGTATAGATGGCGGGTACAATGAGCAGTTCTTC
>NA|NA|TRBV5-6|TRBJ2-2
CASRVGGNTGELFF
TGTGCCAGCAGAGTCGGGGGGAACACCGGGGAGCTGTTTTTT
>TRBD2|NA|TRBV7-6|TRBJ2-7
CASSLGGGLHEQYF
TGTGCCAGCAGCTTAGGGGGGGGTCTCCACGAGCAGTACTTC
>TRBD1|NA|TRBV18|TRBJ2-2
CASHRQGRTGELFF
TGTGCCAGCCATCGACAGGGGCGGACCGGGGAGCTGTTTTTT
>TRBD1|NA|TRBV6-4|TRBJ2-3
CASSDLPGQGATDTQYF
TGTGCCAGCAGTGACCTGCCCGGACAGGGGGCTACAGATACGCAGTATTTT
>NA|NA|TRBV6-6|TRBJ1-5
CASSYHGGANQPQHF
TGTGCCAGCAGTTACCATGGGGGGGCTAATCAGCCCCAGCATTTT
>NA|NA|TRBV4-3|TRBJ2-1
CASSQDLNSDEQFF
TGCGCCAGCAGCCAAGATTTGAACTCGGATGAGCAGTTCTTC
>TRBD1|once|TRBV6-6|TRBJ1-1
CASSTYDRGDTEAFF
TGTGCCAGCAGTACCTATGACAGGGGAGACACTGAAGCTTTCTTT
>NA|NA|TRBV9|TRBJ1-3
CASSVEGEPGNTIYF
TGTGCCAGCAGCGTAGAGGGGGAACCTGGAAACACCATATATTTT
>NA|NA|TRBV9|TRBJ1-2
CASSVGSADPTNYGYTF
TGTGCCAGCAGCGTCGGGTCCGCGGATCCTACGAACTATGGCTACACCTTC
>TRBD1|NA|TRBV27|TRBJ1-5
CASSSGQGGIGNQPQHF
TGTGCCAGCAGTTCAGGACAGGGGGGGATTGGCAATCAGCCCCAGCATTTT
>NA|NA|TRBV2|TRBJ1-1
CASSEAQGVGNTEAFF
TGTGCCAGCAGTGAAGCGCAAGGGGTAGGGAACACTGAAGCTTTCTTT
>NA|NA|TRBV7-3|TRBJ2-3
CASSPSFGSVDTQYF
TGTGCCAGCAGCCCCTCCTTTGGTAGCGTGGATACGCAGTATTTT
>TRBD2|NA|TRBV10-3|TRBJ2-1
CAIRGGLAGTYNEQFF
TGTGCCATCAGGGGAGGACTAGCGGGAACCTACAATGAGCAGTTCTTC
>NA|NA|TRBV9|TRBJ2-2
CASSVGGAGELFF
TGTGCCAGCAGCGTAGGTGGAGCCGGGGAGCTGTTTTTT
>TRBD2|NA|TRBV27|TRBJ2-5
CASSLDGTSETQYF
TGTGCCAGCAGTTTGGACGGGACTAGCGAGACCCAGTACTTC
>NA|NA|TRBV30|TRBJ2-3
CAWSVGGADTQYF
TGTGCCTGGAGTGTAGGAGGGGCAGATACGCAGTATTTT
>TRBD2|NA|TRBV9|TRBJ2-1
CASGLAGNEQFF
TGTGCCTCGGGACTAGCGGGAAATGAGCAGTTCTTC
>NA|NA|TRBV2|TRBJ2-1
CASSDGGSEQFF
TGTGCCAGCAGTGACGGTGGGAGTGAGCAGTTCTTC